These 17 T cell receptor beta chains came from one sample sequenced in a study of cytomegalovirus exposure and HLA in healthy donors. PCR amplification relied on 60 Vbeta primers (plus 13 Jbeta primers). Libraries were prepared by immunoSEQ multiplex PCR; TCRdb keeps only in-frame clonotypes and omits some of them. The profile shows around 190,000 clones, 60% to 80% of them singletons. The sequenced sample consisted of PBMCs. These receptors all come from a man aged 60 to 69 in good health and CMV-seronegative.

J is TRBJ2-5 and V is TRBV28, with D uncertain. With the DNA end fitting TRBJ2-7 better, the J assignment may be wrong. The CDR3 loop spans 12 amino acids. CDR1 and CDR2 (germline): MDHEN, SYDVKM. The CDR3 DNA reads TGTGCCAGCAGTTATGTCTCCTACGAGCAGTACTTC. Translated: CASSYVSYEQYF.

This clone was seen a few times. Other DNA sequences in this specimen translate into the identical CDR3. The V and J genes are TRBV6-5 and TRBJ1-1, with a possible D match to TRBD1 (5 bases). The CDR3 contains 15 residues. The V end was cut by 0 bases, the J end by 3 bases, with 11 bases between. Per germline, CDR1 MNHEY and CDR2 SVGAGI. The CDR3 loop is CASSYSPGGDTEAFF. As DNA, the CDR3 is TGTGCCAGCAGTTACTCCCCGGGAGGGGACACTGAAGCTTTCTTT.

J is TRBJ1-1 and V is TRBV6-1; no clear D. V shed 6 bases and J shed 1 base, with 6 bases lying between them. Germline lookup yields CDR1 MNHNS and CDR2 SASEGT. This CDR3 region has 12 residues. This chain's CDR3 is CASRIGNTEAFF. The CDR3 DNA follows: TGTGCCAGCAGAATCGGGAACACTGAAGCTTTCTTT.

The chain employs TRBV5-1 and TRBJ1-2; perhaps TRBD1 as D (5 bases). This CDR3 is built from 14 residues. The V gene lost 1 base and the J gene lost 3 bases, with 10 bases spanning the gap. Germline V lookup: CDR1 SGHRS, CDR2 YFSETQ. The CDR3 DNA follows: TGCGCCAGCAGCTTGACGGCAGGGCACTATGGCTACACCTTC. Residues: CASSLTAGHYGYTF.

This clone was observed a handful of times. This sequence joins TRBV5-5 and TRBJ1-5, with TRBD1 matching 7 bases. CDR3 length equals 15 residues. With V trimmed by 4 bases and J by 2 bases, 6 bases remained unmatched. Germline V gene data show CDR1 as SGHKS and CDR2 as YYEKEE (reference sequence). The CDR3: CASSIDRAGNQPQHF. The CDR3 DNA reads as TGTGCCAGCAGCATCGACAGGGCGGGCAATCAGCCCCAGCATTTT.

The J gene is TRBJ2-3, the V gene TRBV5-5; TRBD2 matches at 8 bases. V shed 0 bases, J shed 6 bases, and the junction held 0 bases outside the gene matches. Germline values: CDR1 SGHKS, CDR2 YYEKEE (reference sequence). This CDR3 has 13 amino acids. As DNA, the CDR3 is TGTGCCAGCAGCTTGGCGGGGGGGGATACGCAGTATTTT. It specifies CASSLAGGDTQYF.

The chain links TRBV4-3 to TRBJ2-1, with D maybe TRBD2 (6 bases). The CDR3 length is 17 residues. Germline V gene data show CDR1 as LGHNA and CDR2 as YSLEER. The V end was cut by 1 base, the J end by 8 bases, with 21 bases between. This CDR3 reads CASSQGPRPSGQDEQFF. In DNA form, the CDR3 reads TGCGCCAGCAGCCAAGGCCCTCGGCCCAGCGGGCAAGATGAGCAGTTCTTC.

The gene calls are TRBV10-2 and TRBJ1-1; 9 nucleotides align to TRBD1. Germline trimming cut 4 bases from V and 4 bases from J; bases unmatched to any gene: 4. The CDR3 is 14 residues long. Germline lookup yields CDR1 WSHSY and CDR2 SAAADI. The CDR3 sequence: CASSASTGGTEAFF. As DNA, the CDR3 is TGCGCCAGCAGTGCTTCGACAGGGGGCACTGAAGCTTTCTTT.

This clone showed up just once. The V call is TRBV5-1, the J call TRBJ2-7, with D possibly TRBD1 on 5 matching bases. This CDR3 is 15 amino acids long. Looked up from germline, CDR1 is SGHRS and CDR2 is YFSETQ. Trimming took 3 bases from V and 0 from J, leaving 13 bases between them. The CDR3 region has the DNA TGCGCCAGCAGCTCACACGACAGTTTCTCCTACGAGCAGTACTTC. Encoded protein: CASSSHDSFSYEQYF. Filled out from reference TRBV5-1 and TRBJ2-7, the complete variable domain reads KAGVTQTPRYLIKTRGQQVTLSCSPISGHRSVSWYQQTPGQGLQFLFEYFSETQRNKGNFPGRFSGRQFSNSRSEMNVSTLELGDSALYLCASSSHDSFSYEQYFGPGTRLTVT.

V and J are TRBV5-8 and TRBJ2-5; D is possibly TRBD1 (6 bases). Per germline, CDR1 SGHTS and CDR2 YDEGEE. With 4 bases removed from V and 1 base from J, the gap between germline ends came to 11 bases. The CDR3 has 14 amino acids. CDR3 coding DNA: TGTGCCAGCAGCAAAGGACAGTCCCAAGAGACCCAGTACTTC. Its protein product is CASSKGQSQETQYF.

The gene calls are TRBV9 and TRBJ2-3, with TRBD2 matching over 10 bases. This CDR3 has 16 amino acids. V shed 0 bases and J 3 bases; nucleotides not matched to a gene: 4. The V gene's germline CDR1 is SGDLS and CDR2 YYNGEE. CDR3: CASSVVPLAGTDTQYF. CDR3 sequence (DNA): TGTGCCAGCAGCGTAGTCCCACTAGCGGGGACAGATACGCAGTATTTT.

This clone was seen only a few times. This chain connects TRBV5-1 to TRBJ2-1; D gene ambiguous. V lost 4 bases to trimming and J lost 2 bases, with 13 bases between them. This CDR3 spans 15 amino acids. CDR1 SGHRS and CDR2 YFSETQ come from the germline V gene. CDR3 amino acids: CASSGGSETYNEQFF. CDR3 coding DNA: TGCGCCAGCAGCGGCGGCAGCGAAACCTACAATGAGCAGTTCTTC.

The genes are TRBV6-5 and TRBJ1-1; D gene ambiguous. Germline loops: CDR1 MNHEY, CDR2 SVGAGI. Trimming pared 5 bases from V and 6 bases from J, leaving 16 bases between. CDR3 length: 14 amino acids. CDR3 bases: TGTGCCAGCAGTGTAGTCGGCCTCGGGGCTGAAGCTTTCTTT. Its translation: CASSVVGLGAEAFF.

This chain links TRBV23-1 with TRBJ1-4; TRBD1 might be the D (5 bases). TRBV23-1 falls under the ORF class, with uncertain function. V was cut by 7 bases and J by 7 bases, with 25 bases left in between. The CDR3 contains 17 residues. CDR3 bases: TGCGCCAGCACCCATATCATGGGGAGGGGAGATGGTGAAAAACTGTTTTTT. This sequence encodes CASTHIMGRGDGEKLFF.

The V call is TRBV4-1, the J call TRBJ2-3, with D possibly matching TRBD1 (7 bases). Trimming stripped 4 bases from V and 9 bases from J, with 20 bases between. Germline CDR1 is MGHRA and CDR2 is YSYEKL. The CDR3 runs 15 residues. CDR3 nucleotide sequence: TGCGCCAGCAGCCCCAGACAGGGCCCCCGGGAGACGCAGTATTTT. Amino acid sequence: CASSPRQGPRETQYF.

V gene TRBV18 combines with J gene TRBJ2-5; TRBD1 might be the D (6 bases). The V end was cut by 3 bases, the J end by 3 bases, with 14 bases between. Germline loops: CDR1 KGHSH, CDR2 LQKENI. This CDR3 is built from 15 residues. This chain's CDR3 is CASSPYRVVEETQYF. Here the CDR3 DNA reads TGTGCCAGCTCACCCTACAGGGTAGTAGAAGAGACCCAGTACTTC.

The V gene is TRBV19, the J gene TRBJ2-3; D is possibly TRBD1 (5 bases). The CDR3 spans 17 residues. V was shortened by 0 bases and J by 0 bases, with 13 bases between the two germline ends. Looked up from germline, CDR1 is LNHDA and CDR2 is SQIVND (reference sequence). The DNA for the CDR3 is TGTGCCAGTAGTATAGATCGCTTAGGGGCAAGCACAGATACGCAGTATTTT. This sequence encodes CASSIDRLGASTDTQYF.